The rows below give T cell receptor beta chains drawn from one sample of a study of CD8+ T cells in alopecia areata. Profiling relied on immunoSEQ multiplex PCR, and the TCRdb table lists in-frame clones only, not all of them. The sample holds roughly 280,000 clones, 60% seen once. Source: CD4+ T cells sorted from blood, taken between weeks 51 and 54, from a patient treated with tofacitinib. These receptors originate from a human donor with alopecia areata. Each CDR3 is given with its conserved first and last residue.

CAWSTGTRDQPQHF	TRBV30	TRBJ1-5
CASSHVAGGNSWEQYF	TRBV4-3	TRBJ2-7
CASSYEGYNEQFF	TRBV6-5	TRBJ2-1
CASSFNGGRTDTQYF	TRBV7-3	TRBJ2-3
CSVADRSRQETQYF	TRBV29-1	TRBJ2-5
CSVEDFGGTGAFF	TRBV29-1	TRBJ1-1
CSVDVGTSGSYEQYF	TRBV29-1	TRBJ2-7
CAIKRRPEVTDTQYF	TRBV10-3	TRBJ2-3
CATSRDPRGPLTDTQYF	TRBV15	TRBJ2-3
CASSVTGGFGANVLTF	TRBV13	TRBJ2-6
CASSFTGSGANVLTF	TRBV5-1	TRBJ2-6
CASSFAAGNTEAFF	TRBV7-2	TRBJ1-1
CASRPTTGGIEAFF	TRBV5-1	TRBJ1-1
CASSPWQDYEQYF	TRBV18	TRBJ2-7
CASSITGARLNEKLFF	TRBV11-2	TRBJ1-4
CASSEYGTGGTEAFF	TRBV2	TRBJ1-1